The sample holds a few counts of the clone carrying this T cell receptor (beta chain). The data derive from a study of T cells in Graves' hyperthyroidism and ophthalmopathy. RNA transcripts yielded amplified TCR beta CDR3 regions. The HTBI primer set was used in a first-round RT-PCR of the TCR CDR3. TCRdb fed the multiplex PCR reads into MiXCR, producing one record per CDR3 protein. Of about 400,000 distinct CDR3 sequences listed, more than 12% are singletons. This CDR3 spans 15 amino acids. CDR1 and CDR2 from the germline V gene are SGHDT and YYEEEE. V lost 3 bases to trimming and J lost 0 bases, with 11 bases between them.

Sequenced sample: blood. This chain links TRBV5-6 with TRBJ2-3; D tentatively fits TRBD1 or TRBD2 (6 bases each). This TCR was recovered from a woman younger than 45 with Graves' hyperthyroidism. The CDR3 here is CASSWRGTSTDTQYF. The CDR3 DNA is TGTGCCAGCAGCTGGAGGGGGACCAGCACAGATACGCAGTATTTT.